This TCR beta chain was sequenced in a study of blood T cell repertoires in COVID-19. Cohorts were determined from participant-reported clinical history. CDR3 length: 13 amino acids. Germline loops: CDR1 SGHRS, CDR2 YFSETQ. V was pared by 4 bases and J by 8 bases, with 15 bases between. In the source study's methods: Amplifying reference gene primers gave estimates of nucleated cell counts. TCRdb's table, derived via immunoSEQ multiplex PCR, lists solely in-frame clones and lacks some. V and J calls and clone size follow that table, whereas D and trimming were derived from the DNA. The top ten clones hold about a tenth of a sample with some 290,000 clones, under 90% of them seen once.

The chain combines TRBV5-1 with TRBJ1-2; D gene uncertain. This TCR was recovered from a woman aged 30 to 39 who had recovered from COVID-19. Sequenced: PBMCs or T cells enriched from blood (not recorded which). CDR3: CASSAETAGGYTF. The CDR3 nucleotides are TGCGCCAGCAGCGCCGAGACCGCGGGGGGCTACACCTTC. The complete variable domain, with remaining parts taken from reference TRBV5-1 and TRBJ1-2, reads KAGVTQTPRYLIKTRGQQVTLSCSPISGHRSVSWYQQTPGQGLQFLFEYFSETQRNKGNFPGRFSGRQFSNSRSEMNVSTLELGDSALYLCASSAETAGGYTFGSGTRLTVV.